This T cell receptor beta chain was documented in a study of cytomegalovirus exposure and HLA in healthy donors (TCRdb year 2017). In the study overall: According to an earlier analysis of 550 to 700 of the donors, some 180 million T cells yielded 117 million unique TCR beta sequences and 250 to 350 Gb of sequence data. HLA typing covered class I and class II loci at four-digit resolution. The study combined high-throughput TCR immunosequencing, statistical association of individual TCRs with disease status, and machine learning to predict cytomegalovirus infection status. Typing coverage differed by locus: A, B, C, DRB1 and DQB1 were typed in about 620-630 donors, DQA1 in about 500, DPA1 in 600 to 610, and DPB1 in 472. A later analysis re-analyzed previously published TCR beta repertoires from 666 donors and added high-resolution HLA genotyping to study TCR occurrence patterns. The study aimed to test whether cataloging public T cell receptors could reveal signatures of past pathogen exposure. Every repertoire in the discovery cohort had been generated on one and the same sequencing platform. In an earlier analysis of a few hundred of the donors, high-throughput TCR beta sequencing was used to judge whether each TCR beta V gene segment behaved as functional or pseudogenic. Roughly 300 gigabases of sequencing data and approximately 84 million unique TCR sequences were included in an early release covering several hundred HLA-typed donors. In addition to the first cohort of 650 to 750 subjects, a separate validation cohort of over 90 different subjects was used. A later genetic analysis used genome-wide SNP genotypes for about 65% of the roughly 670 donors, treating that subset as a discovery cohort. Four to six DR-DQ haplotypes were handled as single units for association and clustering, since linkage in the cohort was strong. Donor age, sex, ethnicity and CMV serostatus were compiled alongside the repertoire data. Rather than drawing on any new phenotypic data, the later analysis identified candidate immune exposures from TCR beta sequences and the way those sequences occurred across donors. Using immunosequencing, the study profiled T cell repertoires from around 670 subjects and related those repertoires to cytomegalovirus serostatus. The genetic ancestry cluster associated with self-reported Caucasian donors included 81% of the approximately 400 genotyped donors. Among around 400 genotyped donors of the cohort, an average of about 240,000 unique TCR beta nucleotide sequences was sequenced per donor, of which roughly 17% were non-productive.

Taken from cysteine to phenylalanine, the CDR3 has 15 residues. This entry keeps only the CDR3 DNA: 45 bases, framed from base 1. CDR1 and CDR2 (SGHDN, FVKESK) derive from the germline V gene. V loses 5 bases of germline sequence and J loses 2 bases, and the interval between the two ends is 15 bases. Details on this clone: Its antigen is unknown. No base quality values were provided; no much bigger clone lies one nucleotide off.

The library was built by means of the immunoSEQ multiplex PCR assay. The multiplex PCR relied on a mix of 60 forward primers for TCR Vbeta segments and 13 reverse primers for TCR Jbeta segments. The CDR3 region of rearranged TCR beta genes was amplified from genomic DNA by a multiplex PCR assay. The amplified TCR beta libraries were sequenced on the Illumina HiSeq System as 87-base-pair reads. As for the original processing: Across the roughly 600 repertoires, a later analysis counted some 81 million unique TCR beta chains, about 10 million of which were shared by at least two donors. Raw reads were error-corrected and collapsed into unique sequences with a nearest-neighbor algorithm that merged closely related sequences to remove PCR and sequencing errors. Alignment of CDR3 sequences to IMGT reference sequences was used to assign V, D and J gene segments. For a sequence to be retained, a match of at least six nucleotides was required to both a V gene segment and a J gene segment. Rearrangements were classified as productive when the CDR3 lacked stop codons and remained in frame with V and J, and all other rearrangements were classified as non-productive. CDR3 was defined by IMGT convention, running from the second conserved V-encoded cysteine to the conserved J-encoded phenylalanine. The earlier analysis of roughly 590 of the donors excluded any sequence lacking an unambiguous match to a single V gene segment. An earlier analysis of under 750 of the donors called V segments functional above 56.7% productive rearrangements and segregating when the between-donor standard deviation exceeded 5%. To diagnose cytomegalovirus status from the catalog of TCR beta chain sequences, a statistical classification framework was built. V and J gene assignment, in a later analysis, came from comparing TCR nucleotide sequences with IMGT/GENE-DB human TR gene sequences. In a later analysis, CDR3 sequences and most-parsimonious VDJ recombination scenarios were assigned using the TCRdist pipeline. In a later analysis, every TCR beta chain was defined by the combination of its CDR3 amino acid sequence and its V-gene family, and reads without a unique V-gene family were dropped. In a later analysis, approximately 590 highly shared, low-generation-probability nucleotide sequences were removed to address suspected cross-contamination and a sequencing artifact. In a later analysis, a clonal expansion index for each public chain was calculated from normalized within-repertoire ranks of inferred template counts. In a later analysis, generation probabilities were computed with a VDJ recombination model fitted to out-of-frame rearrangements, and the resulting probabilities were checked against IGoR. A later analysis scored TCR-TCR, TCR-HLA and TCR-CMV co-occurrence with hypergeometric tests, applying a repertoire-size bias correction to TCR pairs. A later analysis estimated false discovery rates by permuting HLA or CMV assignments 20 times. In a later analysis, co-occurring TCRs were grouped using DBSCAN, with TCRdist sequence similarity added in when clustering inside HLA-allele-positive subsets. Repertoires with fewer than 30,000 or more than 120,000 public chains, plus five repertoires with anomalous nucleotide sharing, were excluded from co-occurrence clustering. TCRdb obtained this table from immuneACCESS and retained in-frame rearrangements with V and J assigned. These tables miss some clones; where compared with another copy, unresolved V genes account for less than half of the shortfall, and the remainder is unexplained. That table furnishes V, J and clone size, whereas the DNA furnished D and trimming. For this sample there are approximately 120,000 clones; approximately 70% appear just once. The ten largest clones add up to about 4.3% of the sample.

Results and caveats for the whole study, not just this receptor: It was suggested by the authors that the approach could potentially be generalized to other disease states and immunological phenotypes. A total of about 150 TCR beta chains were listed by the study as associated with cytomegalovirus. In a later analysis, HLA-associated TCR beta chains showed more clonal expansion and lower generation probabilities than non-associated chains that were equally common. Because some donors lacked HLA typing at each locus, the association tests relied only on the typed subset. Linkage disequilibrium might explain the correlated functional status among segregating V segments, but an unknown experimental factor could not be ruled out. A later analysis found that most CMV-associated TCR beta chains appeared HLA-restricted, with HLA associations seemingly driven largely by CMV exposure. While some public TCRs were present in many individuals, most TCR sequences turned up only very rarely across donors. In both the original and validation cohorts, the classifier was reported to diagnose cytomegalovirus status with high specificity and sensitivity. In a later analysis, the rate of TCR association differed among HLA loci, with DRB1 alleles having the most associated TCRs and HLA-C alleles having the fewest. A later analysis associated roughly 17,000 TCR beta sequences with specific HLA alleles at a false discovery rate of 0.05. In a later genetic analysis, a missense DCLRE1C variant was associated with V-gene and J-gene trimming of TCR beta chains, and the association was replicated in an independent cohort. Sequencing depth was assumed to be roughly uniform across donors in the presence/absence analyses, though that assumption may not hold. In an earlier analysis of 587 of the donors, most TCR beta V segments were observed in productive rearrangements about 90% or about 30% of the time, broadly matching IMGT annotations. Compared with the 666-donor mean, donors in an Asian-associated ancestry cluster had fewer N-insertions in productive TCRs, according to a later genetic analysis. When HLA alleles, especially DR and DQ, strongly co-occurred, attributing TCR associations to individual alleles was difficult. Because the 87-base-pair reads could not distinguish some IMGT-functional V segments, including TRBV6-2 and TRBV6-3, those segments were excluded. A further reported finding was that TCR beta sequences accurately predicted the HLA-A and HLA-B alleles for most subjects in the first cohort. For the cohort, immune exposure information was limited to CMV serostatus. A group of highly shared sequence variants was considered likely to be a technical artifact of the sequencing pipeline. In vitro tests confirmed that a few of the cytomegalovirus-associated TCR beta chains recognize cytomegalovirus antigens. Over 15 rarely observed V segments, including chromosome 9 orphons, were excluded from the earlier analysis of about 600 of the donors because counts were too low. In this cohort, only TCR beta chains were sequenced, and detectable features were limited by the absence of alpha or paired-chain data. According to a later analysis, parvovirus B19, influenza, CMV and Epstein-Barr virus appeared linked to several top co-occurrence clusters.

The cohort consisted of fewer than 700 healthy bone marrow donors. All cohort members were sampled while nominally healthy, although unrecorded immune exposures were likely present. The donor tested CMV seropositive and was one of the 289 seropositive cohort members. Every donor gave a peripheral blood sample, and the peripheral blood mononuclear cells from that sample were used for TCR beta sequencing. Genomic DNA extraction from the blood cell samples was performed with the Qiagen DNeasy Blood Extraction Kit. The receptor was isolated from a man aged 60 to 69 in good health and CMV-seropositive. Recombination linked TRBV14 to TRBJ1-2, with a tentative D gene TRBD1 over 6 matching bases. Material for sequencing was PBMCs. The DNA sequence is TGTGCCAGCAGCTCCCGCTTGACAGGCAACTATGGCTACACCTTC. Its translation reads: CASSSRLTGNYGYTF.